The present TCR beta chain was sequenced within a study of T-cell memory formation after mild COVID-19. Study-level information: In these data, TCR clusters were largely donor specific. Study outcomes and limitations: CD4+ contracting clones were mainly CM and EM; CD8+ ones, EMRA. Contracting clones from day 15 to 85 had balanced CD4/CD8; later expanders favoured CD4+. Second-wave clones peaking on day 37 lacked confirmed SARS-CoV-2 specificity.

Concerning this clonotype: The antigen remains undetermined.

This CDR3 contains 13 residues. The ends lost 3 bases at V and 2 bases at J; junction bases unmatched: 4. Germline values: CDR1 DFQATT, CDR2 SNEGSKA (reference sequence). TCRdb independently ran MiXCR on the 5' RACE reads; one entry per CDR3 protein. The sample records 95,000 to 110,000 distinct CDR3 sequences, roughly an eighth being singletons. The sequence derives from a man younger than 35 who had mild COVID-19 (a few samples of this study predate the infection). Cell type and time point are not known. The rearrangement uses TRBV20-1 and TRBJ2-7; 7 positions match TRBD1. Sequencing input: PBMCs or a T cell subset sorted from them (not recorded which). The CDR3 DNA is TGCAGTGCTAGGGACAGGTTTACCTACGAGCAGTACTTC. This translates into CSARDRFTYEQYF.